The 30 T cell receptor beta chains in this list originate from one sample, sequenced in a study of vaccination and CD4 T cells after COVID-19 (dated by TCRdb to 2021 to 2024). The treatment or condition label for this specimen denotes: roughly 11-day PBMC culture with coronavirus spike peptide pools or control peptides (ViraFEST assay). Their antigens are not known. The library was prepared using PCR. Sequenced on an Illumina iSeq 100. DNA from cultured CD4+ T cells underwent TCR sequencing with the Oncomine TCR Beta short-read assay at the Johns Hopkins FTIC core. TCRdb trimmed public reads at Q25 via fastp, called clones via MiXCR and kept in-frame beta chains. Here each entry gathers all rows of one CDR3 protein and keeps the most common genes and DNA. The sample table shows 20,000 to 25,000 distinct CDR3 sequences, and around 60% are seen once. Clones ranked in the top ten supply roughly 13% of the sample.

The sample here was CD4+ T cells from blood, cultured in vitro, taken after SARS-CoV-2 vaccination. The receptors here all came from a human donor who received a COVID-19 vaccine.

The V and J genes are TRBV6-5 and TRBJ1-3; D is unresolved. V was shortened by 1 base and J by 0 bases, with 10 bases between the two germline ends. This CDR3 spans 16 amino acids. Germline CDR1 and CDR2: MNHEY and SVGAGI. CDR3 residues: CASSYYLGVSGNTIYF. As DNA, the CDR3 is TGTGCCAGCAGTTACTACCTCGGAGTCTCTGGAAACACCATATATTTT.

This clonotype showed up just a few times. The chain carries TRBV6-1 and TRBJ1-2; TRBD1 might be the D (6 bases). The CDR3 has 15 amino acids. The V end was cut by 2 bases, the J end by 8 bases, with 18 bases between. Germline CDR1 MNHNS, CDR2 SASEGT. For the CDR3, the DNA is TGTGCCAGCAGTGAAAATTGGGGGGCTATCGAGGGCTACACCTTC. Residues: CASSENWGAIEGYTF.

The rearrangement links TRBV19 to TRBJ1-6, with D possibly TRBD1 on 6 matching bases. The CDR3 covers 13 residues. Germline V gene data show CDR1 as LNHDA and CDR2 as SQIVND (reference sequence). Trimming took 6 bases from V and 3 from J, leaving 6 bases between them. The CDR3: CASSRGYNSPLHF. As DNA, the CDR3 is TGTGCCAGTAGCAGGGGCTATAATTCACCCCTCCACTTT.

The V and J genes are TRBV2 and TRBJ2-5; the match to TRBD1 covers 8 bases. Germline loops: CDR1 SNHLY, CDR2 FYNNEI. CDR3 size: 13 residues. After removal of 6 bases from V and 1 base from J, the junction contained 1 base not matched to a gene. The CDR3, as DNA: TGTGCCAGCAGGGACAGGGTCCAAGAGACCCAGTACTTC. Protein sequence: CASRDRVQETQYF.

The genes are TRBV7-9 and TRBJ2-1; maybe TRBD1 (5 bases). This CDR3 contains 12 residues. Trimming removed 11 bases from V and 4 bases from J, with 12 bases in between. The germline V gene encodes CDR1 SEHNR and CDR2 FQNEAQ (reference sequence). CDR3 sequence (DNA): TGTGCCGGTAGGACAACATACAATGAGCAGTTCTTC. This encodes CAGRTTYNEQFF. Based on the CDR3 plus reference TRBV7-9 and TRBJ2-1, the full variable domain is DTGVSQNPRHKITKRGQNVTFRCDPISEHNRLYWYRQTLGQGPEFLTYFQNEAQLEKSRLLSDRFSAERPKGSFSTLEIQRTEQGDSAMYLCAGRTTYNEQFFGPGTRLTVL.

The gene calls are TRBV2 and TRBJ1-2, with D perhaps TRBD1 (5 bases). This CDR3 has 19 residues. The V end was cut by 3 bases, the J end by 0 bases, with 23 bases between. Per the germline V gene, CDR1 is SNHLY and CDR2 is FYNNEI. The CDR3 DNA reads TGTGCCAGCAGTGATTCGGGGACGGGCGGAAATAGCCCTAACTATGGCTACACCTTC. Translation: CASSDSGTGGNSPNYGYTF.

V and J are TRBV12-3 or TRBV12-4 and TRBJ1-2; 8 nucleotides align to TRBD1. The trim removed 3 bases at V and 2 bases at J, leaving 2 bases unmatched. The CDR3 spans 14 residues. The CDR3 reads CASSLDRVNYGYTF. The CDR3 DNA follows: TGTGCCAGCAGTTTGGACAGGGTAAACTATGGCTACACCTTC.

The J gene is TRBJ2-5, the V gene TRBV2; the D call may be TRBD1 or TRBD2 (7 bases each). This CDR3 has 18 amino acids. The germline V gene encodes CDR1 SNHLY and CDR2 FYNNEI. The germline V and J ends were trimmed by 6 bases and 4 bases, with 27 bases remaining between them. The CDR3 region has the DNA TGTGCCAGCAGGAAGGGAGGGTGGGACAGCGGGACTGGAGAGACCCAGTACTTC. Translation: CASRKGGWDSGTGETQYF.

The gene calls are TRBV2 and TRBJ1-2, with D tentatively TRBD1 (6 bases). Trimming took 1 base from V and 4 from J, leaving 16 bases between them. CDR1 is SNHLY and CDR2 is FYNNEI in the germline V gene. This CDR3 comprises 16 residues. The CDR3 loop is CASSEGGAQGLYGYTF. DNA for the CDR3: TGTGCCAGCAGTGAAGGCGGGGCCCAGGGGCTCTATGGCTACACCTTC.

The chain is built from TRBV6-5 and TRBJ1-6; D is perhaps TRBD1 (6 bases). The germline CDR1 and CDR2 sequences are MNHEY and SVGAGI. The V end lost 4 bases, the J end lost 5 bases, and 15 bases lay between the germline ends. This CDR3 is 16 amino acids long. CDR3 in DNA: TGTGCCAGCAGTTCACAGGGTTTTCCTGATAATTCACCCCTCCACTTT. As protein: CASSSQGFPDNSPLHF.

This clonotype has just a few counts. The V and J genes are TRBV30 and TRBJ1-2; D uncertain. The CDR3 spans 16 residues. The V gene lost 3 bases and the J gene lost 4 bases, with 21 bases spanning the gap. CDR1 and CDR2 (germline): GTSNPN, SVGIG (reference sequence). CDR3 loop: CAWSVGDGAIIYGYTF. CDR3 DNA sequence: TGTGCCTGGAGCGTAGGAGACGGAGCGATCATCTATGGCTACACCTTC.

This clonotype was observed a handful of times. The rearrangement joins TRBV11-3 to TRBJ2-2; 10 nucleotides align to TRBD1. The CDR3 is 18 residues long. Unmatched junction bases numbered 16, after V lost 8 bases and J lost 4 bases. CDR1 is SGHNT and CDR2 is YENEEA in the germline V gene. CDR3 in DNA: TGTGCCAGCGATGCCGGGACAGGGGATCCGCGGGCCACCGGGGAGCTGTTTTTT. Translation: CASDAGTGDPRATGELFF.

The V call is TRBV2, the J call TRBJ2-1; either TRBD1 or TRBD2 may supply D (5 bases each). Between the trimmed V and J ends, which lost 1 base and 11 bases, there was a span of 12 bases. Germline assignment: CDR1 SNHLY and CDR2 FYNNEI. The CDR3 length is 13 residues. CDR3 protein: CASSEESEGQQFF. The CDR3 DNA reads TGTGCCAGCAGTGAAGAGTCAGAGGGGCAGCAGTTCTTC.

CDR3 sequence: CASSYTSGGVGETQYF. The CDR3 nucleotides are TGTGCCAGCAGCTATACTAGCGGGGGGGTCGGGGAGACCCAGTACTTC. The chain employs TRBV7-2 and TRBJ2-5, with TRBD2 matching over 13 bases. The germline gives CDR1 SGHTA, CDR2 FQGNSA. CDR3 length: 16 residues. V trimming: 4 bases; J trimming: 5 bases; junction bases outside the gene matches: 7.

V usage is TRBV5-3 and J usage is TRBJ2-1, with D unresolved. TRBV5-3 is labeled an ORF, and its function is uncertain. The CDR3 totals 12 residues. The V end lost 1 base, the J end lost 6 bases, and 5 bases lay between the germline ends. CDR3 loop: CARSLSGNEQFF. In DNA, the CDR3 is TGTGCCAGAAGCTTGAGTGGCAATGAGCAGTTCTTC.

The V gene is TRBV10-1, the J gene TRBJ2-1; no clear D gene. The CDR3 loop spans 14 amino acids. V was clipped by 0 bases and J by 10 bases, with 13 bases between them. Germline CDR1 WNHNN, CDR2 SYGVQD (reference sequence). In nucleotides, the CDR3 is TGCGCCAGCAGTGAGTCAATCGAACTAAGGGAGCAGTTCTTC. Residues: CASSESIELREQFF.

This chain uses TRBV6-2 or TRBV6-3 with TRBJ1-2; the D gene is possibly TRBD1 (6 bases). The ends were cut back, 0 bases at V and 6 bases at J, with 14 bases in the middle. There are 15 residues in the CDR3. CDR1 and CDR2 from the germline V gene are MNHEY and SVGEGT. The CDR3 coding sequence is TGTGCCAGCAGTTACTCGGTCGGACAGCTCGATGGCTACACCTTC. This sequence encodes CASSYSVGQLDGYTF.

This clonotype turned up a few times. This chain links TRBV2 with TRBJ1-5; D might be TRBD1 (5 bases). The V gene lost 7 bases and the J gene lost 1 base, with 14 bases spanning the gap. The CDR3 sequence is 15 residues long. Germline values: CDR1 SNHLY, CDR2 FYNNEI. CDR3 in DNA: TGTGCCAGCATGAGACAGCGCAGGAGCAATCAGCCCCAGCATTTT. It translates to CASMRQRRSNQPQHF.

The chain combines TRBV7-9 with TRBJ2-7; D might be TRBD2 (6 bases). The V gene lost 5 bases and the J gene lost 1 base, with 15 bases spanning the gap. CDR3 length: 15 amino acids. The germline gives CDR1 SEHNR, CDR2 FQNEAQ (reference sequence). The CDR3 sequence: CASSTVDGLSYEQYF. The DNA for the CDR3 is TGTGCCAGCAGCACCGTAGACGGACTATCCTACGAGCAGTACTTC. Full variable domain (remainder filled in from reference TRBV7-9 and TRBJ2-7): DTGVSQNPRHKITKRGQNVTFRCDPISEHNRLYWYRQTLGQGPEFLTYFQNEAQLEKSRLLSDRFSAERPKGSFSTLEIQRTEQGDSAMYLCASSTVDGLSYEQYFGPGTRLTVT.

J is TRBJ1-4 and V is TRBV30; perhaps TRBD1 as D (5 bases). CDR1 is GTSNPN and CDR2 is SVGIG in the germline V gene (reference sequence). V was clipped by 0 bases and J by 10 bases, with 9 bases between them. The CDR3 runs to 12 residues. CDR3 sequence: CAWSVQAGKLFF. CDR3 nucleotides: TGTGCCTGGAGTGTACAGGCGGGAAAACTGTTTTTT. The variable domain in full, with the rest retrieved from reference TRBV30 and TRBJ1-4, is SQTIHQWPATLVQPVGSPLSLECTVEGTSNPNLYWYRQAAGRGLQLLFYSVGIGQISSEVPQNLSASRPQDRQFILSSKKLLLSDSGFYLCAWSVQAGKLFFGSGTQLSVL.

Here the CDR3 reads CSATDPGTRTGEQFF. DNA for the CDR3: TGCAGTGCTACCGATCCCGGGACTAGGACTGGGGAGCAGTTCTTC. V is TRBV20-1 and J is TRBJ2-1; TRBD2 aligns across 8 bases. Germline V lookup: CDR1 DFQATT, CDR2 SNEGSKA (reference sequence). The J segment lost 10 bases and the V segment lost 4 bases, leaving 15 bases of the junction unmatched. The CDR3 consists of 15 residues.

The chain is built from TRBV5-1 and TRBJ2-5, with unresolved D. V lost 0 bases and J lost 2, with 8 bases in between. From germline, CDR1 is SGHRS and CDR2 YFSETQ. This CDR3 is 14 amino acids long. The CDR3 region has the DNA TGCGCCAGCAGCTTGGGGCTTGGTCAAGAGACCCAGTACTTC. Residues: CASSLGLGQETQYF.

The chain recombines TRBV7-2 with TRBJ2-4; TRBD1 matches 12 bases. Germline lookup yields CDR1 SGHTA and CDR2 FQGNSA. The CDR3 runs to 16 residues. The trim removed 1 base at V and 7 bases at J, leaving 5 bases unmatched. CDR3 in amino acids: CASSLGGQGAVNIQYF. DNA of the CDR3: TGTGCCAGCAGCTTAGGGGGACAGGGGGCAGTTAACATTCAGTACTTC.

The chain joins TRBV27 to TRBJ2-7; 10 nucleotides agree with TRBD2. The CDR3 loop spans 15 amino acids. V gave up 10 bases and J gave up 1 base; unmatched junction bases: 10. Germline V lookup: CDR1 MNHEY, CDR2 SMNVEV (reference sequence). CDR3 region: CATRPSGGLSYEQYF. The DNA of the CDR3 is TGTGCCACTAGGCCTAGCGGGGGTTTGTCCTACGAGCAGTACTTC.

The V call is TRBV18, the J call TRBJ2-1; no clear D gene. Germline V CDR1 and CDR2: KGHSH, LQKENI. The CDR3 is 12 amino acids. V was trimmed by 5 bases and J by 11 bases, leaving 13 bases between them. The CDR3 region is CASSANQVKQFF. CDR3 nucleotide sequence: TGTGCCAGCTCAGCGAATCAAGTGAAGCAGTTCTTC.

This clonotype has more than one count but fewer than ten. The chain has TRBV20-1 and TRBJ1-3, with a weak D call TRBD1 (6 bases). The CDR3 covers 14 residues. Germline CDR1 is DFQATT and CDR2 is SNEGSKA (reference sequence). V was clipped by 5 bases and J by 0 bases, with 11 bases between them. The CDR3 bases are TGCAGTGCTTGGGGACACCGCTCTGGAAACACCATATATTTT. It is translated as CSAWGHRSGNTIYF.

J is TRBJ2-5 and V is TRBV24-1; TRBD1 aligns across 12 bases. The V segment lost 1 base and the J segment 9 bases; nucleotides outside the gene matches: 17. The CDR3 is made up of 19 amino acids. From germline, CDR1 is KGHDR and CDR2 SFDVKD. The chain's CDR3 is CATSDFPGTGGRKEGAQYF. The CDR3 DNA reads TGTGCCACCAGTGATTTTCCAGGGACAGGGGGCCGAAAAGAAGGGGCCCAGTACTTC.

The V call is TRBV20-1, the J call TRBJ1-3; D call uncertain. The CDR3 runs to 13 residues. Germline values: CDR1 DFQATT, CDR2 SNEGSKA (reference sequence). Deletions cut 1 base from V and 4 bases from J, with 8 bases between. The CDR3: CSARVMGGNTIYF. The CDR3 coding sequence is TGCAGTGCTAGAGTTATGGGGGGAAACACCATATATTTT.

The V gene is TRBV6-1, the J gene TRBJ1-5; TRBD1 is a possible D gene (6 bases). The V end lost 5 bases, the J end lost 7 bases, and 18 bases lay between the germline ends. CDR3 length: 15 amino acids. Looked up from germline, CDR1 is MNHNS and CDR2 is SASEGT. CDR3 DNA sequence: TGTGCCAGCAGTCCCGGGACAAGGGGGGTACAGCCCCAGCATTTT. This codes for CASSPGTRGVQPQHF.

The chain employs TRBV5-6 and TRBJ2-5; D remains unclear. CDR3 length equals 12 residues. Looked up from germline, CDR1 is SGHDT and CDR2 is YYEEEE. Trimming took 0 bases from V and 5 from J, leaving 5 bases between them. This chain's CDR3 is CASSLGWETQYF. CDR3 in DNA: TGTGCCAGCAGCTTGGGTTGGGAGACCCAGTACTTC.